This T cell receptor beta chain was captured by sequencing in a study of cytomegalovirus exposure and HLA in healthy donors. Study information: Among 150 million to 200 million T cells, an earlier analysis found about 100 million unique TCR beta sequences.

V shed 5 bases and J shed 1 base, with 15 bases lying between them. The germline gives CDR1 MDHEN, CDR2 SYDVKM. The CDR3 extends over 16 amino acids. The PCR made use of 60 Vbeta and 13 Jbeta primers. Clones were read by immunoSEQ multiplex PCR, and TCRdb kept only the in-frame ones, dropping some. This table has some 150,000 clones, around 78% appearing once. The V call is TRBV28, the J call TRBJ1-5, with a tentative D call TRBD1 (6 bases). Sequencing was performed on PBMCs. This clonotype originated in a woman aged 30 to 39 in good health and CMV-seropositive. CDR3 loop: CASSKYRVMSNQPQHF. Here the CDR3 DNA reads TGTGCCAGCAGTAAATACAGGGTAATGAGCAATCAGCCCCAGCATTTT.